This T cell receptor beta chain derives from a study of T cell responses to AZD1222 COVID-19 vaccine. The study's findings and limits: Clonal diversity was possibly underestimated, and white British individuals and females predominated among donors. Recipients of two AZD1222 doses showed rising Spike-specific TCR breadth and depth. Spike-wide coverage was observed for vaccine-associated CD4 TCRs, with dominant responses at 160-218 and 743-854.

V gave up 6 bases and J gave up 0 bases; unmatched junction bases: 10. The CDR3 has 16 amino acids. The germline V gene encodes CDR1 SNHLY and CDR2 FYNNEI. TCRdb's copy holds only in-frame clones and misses some; the assay was immunoSEQ multiplex PCR. Of fewer than 150,000 clones listed, 70% to 90% are singletons. As to this clone: Its antigen is currently unknown.

The receptor's source is an adult in good health. The chain combines TRBV2 with TRBJ1-1; 7 positions agree with TRBD1. Sequenced here: peripheral blood, sampled on day 0 of AZD1222 vaccination. In DNA, the CDR3 is TGTGCCAGCAGCCGGGACAGAATTTCCATGAACACTGAAGCTTTCTTT. The encoded protein is CASSRDRISMNTEAFF.